Sequencing of this T cell receptor beta chain was carried out in a study of control samples from healthy donors and cancer patients. The CDR3 sequence is 11 residues long. Germline V gene lookup returns CDR1 MGHDK and CDR2 SYGVNS. Here immunoSEQ multiplex PCR was the method, and the copy in TCRdb shows in-frame clones only, minus some. The repertoire consists of approximately 150,000 clones, with 93% occurring once and the leading ten covering 5.8%. Sequencing was carried out using blood. The rearrangement links TRBV25-1 to TRBJ1-3, with a possible D match to TRBD1 (6 bases). The TCR originated in a man younger than 35 in good health. CDR3 bases: TGTGCAGTTCAGGGGAGAACCGTAGAGTATTTT. This translates into CAVQGRTVEYF.